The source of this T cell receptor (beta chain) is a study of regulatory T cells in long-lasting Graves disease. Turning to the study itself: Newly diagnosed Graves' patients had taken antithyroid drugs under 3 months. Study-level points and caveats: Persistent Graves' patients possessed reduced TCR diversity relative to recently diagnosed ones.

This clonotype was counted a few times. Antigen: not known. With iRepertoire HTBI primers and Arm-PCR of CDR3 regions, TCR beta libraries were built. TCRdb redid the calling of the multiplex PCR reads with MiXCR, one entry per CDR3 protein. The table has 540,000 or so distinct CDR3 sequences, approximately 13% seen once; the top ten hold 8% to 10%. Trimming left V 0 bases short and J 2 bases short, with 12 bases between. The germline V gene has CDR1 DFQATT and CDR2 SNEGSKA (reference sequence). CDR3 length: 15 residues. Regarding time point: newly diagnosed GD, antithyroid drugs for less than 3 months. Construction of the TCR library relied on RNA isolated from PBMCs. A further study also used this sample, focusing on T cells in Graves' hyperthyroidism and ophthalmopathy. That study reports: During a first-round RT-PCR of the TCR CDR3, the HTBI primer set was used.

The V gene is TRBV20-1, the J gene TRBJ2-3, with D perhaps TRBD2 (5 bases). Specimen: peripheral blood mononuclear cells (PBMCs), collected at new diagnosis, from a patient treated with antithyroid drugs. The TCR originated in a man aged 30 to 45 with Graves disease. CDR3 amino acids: CSARDPAETTDTQYF. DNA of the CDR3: TGCAGTGCTAGAGATCCAGCGGAGACCACAGATACGCAGTATTTT.